Many counts were recorded for the clone carrying this TCR beta chain. The CDR3 extends over 19 amino acids. Germline lookup yields CDR1 MDHEN and CDR2 SYDVKM. Trimming stripped 3 bases from V and 0 bases from J, with 21 bases between. This sample stems from a study of human T cells and chemical hapten exposure. Before extraction, the whole blood was not fractionated, and total RNA was taken from it. Authors' data handling: Just over 95,000 TCRs per sample was the median, with a range of about 23,224 to 750,000. TCRdb itself ran the 5' RACE reads through MiXCR, one entry per CDR3 protein. The V and J calls were determined by TCRdb, not by the authors. This table has more than 140,000 distinct CDR3 sequences, around 4.4% appearing once.

This clonotype originated in a female donor in good health. V gene TRBV28 combines with J gene TRBJ2-1; tentatively, D is TRBD1 or TRBD2 (5 bases each). CDR3 sequence reads: CASSFPGAGVMRSYNEQFF. The CDR3 DNA sequence: TGTGCCAGCAGTTTTCCCGGGGCAGGAGTAATGCGCTCCTACAATGAGCAGTTCTTC.